This is a list of T cell receptor beta chains from one sample in a study of blood T cell repertoires in COVID-19. Clones were read by immunoSEQ multiplex PCR, and TCRdb kept only the in-frame ones, dropping some. The sample lists about 61,000 clones; approximately 80% were seen once. The sample taken for sequencing was peripheral blood. The receptors were gathered from an elderly man with active or convalescent COVID-19. The CDR3 runs from the conserved cysteine through the conserved F or W. Fields, in order: clone size, D gene, J gene, V gene, CDR3 protein, CDR3 DNA. The D gene is left open where the match is weak. Size is stated for part of the rows, as once, few or many counts, or as a class when the clone is expanded.

NA	NA	TRBJ1-1	TRBV6-5	CASTLPGGKAFF	TGTGCCAGCACCTTACCCGGGGGGAAGGCTTTCTTT
NA	TRBD2	TRBJ2-3	TRBV5-4	CASSLEAGVWDTQYF	TGTGCCAGCAGCTTGGAAGCGGGAGTTTGGGATACGCAGTATTTT
NA	TRBD1	TRBJ1-1	TRBV6-5	CASSLRTGGNTEAFF	TGTGCCAGCAGTCTTCGGACAGGTGGGAACACTGAAGCTTTCTTT
NA	TRBD1	TRBJ1-2	TRBV6-5	CASSFDRVRGYTF	TGTGCCAGCAGCTTTGACAGGGTGAGGGGCTACACCTTC
NA	NA	TRBJ2-5	TRBV6-5	CASSSSGETQYF	TGTGCCAGCAGTAGCTCCGGGGAGACCCAGTACTTC
NA	TRBD1	TRBJ1-2	TRBV2	CASSVDRGSYGYTF	TGTGCCAGCAGTGTGGACAGGGGATCCTATGGCTACACCTTC
NA	TRBD1	TRBJ1-2	TRBV19	CASSTPGQRTYGYTF	TGTGCCAGTAGTACGCCGGGACAGAGAACTTATGGCTACACCTTC
NA	NA	TRBJ1-1	TRBV7-2	CASILGGAGTEAFF	TGTGCCAGCATCCTGGGGGGAGCAGGTACTGAAGCTTTCTTT
few	NA	TRBJ2-7	TRBV18	CASSLQNYEQYF	TGTGCCAGCTCACTCCAAAACTACGAGCAGTACTTC
NA	NA	TRBJ2-7	TRBV5-1	CASSFSSTGYEQYF	TGCGCCAGCAGCTTCTCGTCCACGGGCTACGAGCAGTACTTC
NA	NA	TRBJ2-1	TRBV5-4	CASSLSLLGLGNEQFF	TGTGCCAGCAGCCTCAGTTTACTAGGCCTAGGCAATGAGCAGTTCTTC
once	NA	TRBJ2-7	TRBV9	CASSQSIGLSYEQYF	TGTGCCAGCAGCCAATCAATAGGACTCTCCTACGAGCAGTACTTC
NA	TRBD2	TRBJ2-5	TRBV13	CASSGSGGVMTQYF	TGTGCCAGCAGCGGCAGCGGGGGGGTCATGACCCAGTACTTC